This is a list of T cell receptor beta chains from one sample in a study of cytomegalovirus exposure and HLA in healthy donors. The table came from immunoSEQ multiplex PCR; TCRdb's copy has only in-frame clones and leaves some out. The sample holds about 60,000 clones; around four fifths are singletons and the top ten take 1.6%. What was sequenced was PBMCs. Receptors originate from a man aged 25-40 years in good health and CMV-seronegative. Both conserved end residues are part of each CDR3. D genes are given only for firm matches. Some rows have no size entry. The others give once, few or many, or a class for an expanded clone.

TRBJ2-2	NA	NA	TRBV5-6	TGTGCCAGCAGCTCCATACAGGGTGGTGCCGGGGAGCTGTTTTTT	CASSSIQGGAGELFF
TRBJ2-3	TRBD2	NA	TRBV4-3	TGCGCCAGCAGCAAACTAGCGGGGAACACAGATACGCAGTATTTT	CASSKLAGNTDTQYF
TRBJ2-1	NA	NA	TRBV27	TGTGCCAGCAGTTTAGGGCCGCACTACAATGAGCAGTTCTTC	CASSLGPHYNEQFF
TRBJ2-1	TRBD1	once	TRBV13	TGTGCCAGCAGCTTACCACTAGGCAGGGACAGACCTTACAATGAGCAGTTCTTC	CASSLPLGRDRPYNEQFF
TRBJ2-1	NA	NA	TRBV10-3	TGTGCCACTCTTGTTAGGGAGAAGGCCTACAATGAGCAGTTCTTC	CATLVREKAYNEQFF
TRBJ1-4	TRBD1	NA	TRBV28	TGTGCCAGCAGTTACTCGGGACAGAGTAATGAAAAACTGTTTTTT	CASSYSGQSNEKLFF
TRBJ2-7	TRBD2	NA	TRBV7-8	TGTGCCAGCAGCACCGGACTAGCGGGAGGAAGGTACGAGCAGTACTTC	CASSTGLAGGRYEQYF
TRBJ1-6	NA	NA	TRBV9	TGTGCCAGCAGCCCCGGCCCTAGGAGCTCCTATAATTCACCCCTCCACTTT	CASSPGPRSSYNSPLHF
TRBJ2-3	TRBD1	NA	TRBV5-8	TGTGCCAGCAGCTTTGGGACAGGGGTTTTAATTACAGATACGCAGTATTTT	CASSFGTGVLITDTQYF
TRBJ1-2	NA	NA	TRBV7-9	TGTGCCAGCAGCCTAGACTCCATCCGGGGTGGCTACACCTTC	CASSLDSIRGGYTF
TRBJ1-5	TRBD1	NA	TRBV6-6	TGTGCCAGCACCGGCAGGTGGGCAGGGGGTCGCCAGCCCCAGCATTTT	CASTGRWAGGRQPQHF
TRBJ1-2	TRBD1	once	TRBV12-5	TGTGCTAGTCGGACTAGGAGGTGGGACAGGGCGAAGAACTATGGCTACACCTTC	CASRTRRWDRAKNYGYTF
TRBJ2-3	TRBD2	NA	TRBV5-6	TGTGCCAGCAGCTTGGGGGTAGCGGGAGTGGCAGATACGCAGTATTTT	CASSLGVAGVADTQYF
TRBJ2-1	NA	NA	TRBV27	TGTGCCAGCAGCCCCGATTCGGCGGGACACAATGAGCAGTTCTTC	CASSPDSAGHNEQFF
TRBJ2-7	NA	NA	TRBV15	TGTGCCACCAGCAGAGACTCGCTTTTGGCCAGGGGAGACTACGAGCAGTACTTC	CATSRDSLLARGDYEQYF
TRBJ2-4	TRBD2	NA	TRBV11-3	TGTGCCAGCAGCTCGGGACTAGCGGGACCCAAAAACATTCAGTACTTC	CASSSGLAGPKNIQYF
TRBJ2-7	TRBD1	NA	TRBV11-2	TGTGCCAGCAGCACCGACAGGGCCTACGAGCAGTACTTC	CASSTDRAYEQYF
TRBJ1-6	NA	NA	TRBV27	TGTGCCAGCAGTTTTTCTGGCTTTCCTAATTCACCCCTCCACTTT	CASSFSGFPNSPLHF
TRBJ1-2	NA	NA	TRBV18	TGTGCCAGCTCAACAAACGGACAGACTAACTATGGCTACACCTTC	CASSTNGQTNYGYTF
TRBJ2-1	NA	NA	TRBV4-1	TGCGCCAGCAGCCAAGATTGGACTATCTACAATGAGCAGTTCTTC	CASSQDWTIYNEQFF
TRBJ1-6	NA	NA	TRBV30	TGTGCCTGGAGTGTACAGGGTTTGGTCACCTCCTATAATTCACCCCTCCACTTT	CAWSVQGLVTSYNSPLHF
TRBJ1-1	NA	NA	TRBV6-5	TGTGCCAGCAGTTCCCACAGGGCTGGGAACACTGAAGCTTTCTTT	CASSSHRAGNTEAFF
TRBJ2-3	NA	NA	TRBV9	TGTGCCAGCAGCGTAGCAGGGGTTAGGGGAGATACGCAGTATTTT	CASSVAGVRGDTQYF
TRBJ1-3	NA	NA	TRBV5-6	TGTGCCAGCAGCTTAGACAGACGATACTCTGGAAACACCATATATTTT	CASSLDRRYSGNTIYF
TRBJ2-7	TRBD1	NA	TRBV19	TGTGCCAGTAGTATCAGGGCACCGGGACAGACCTACGAGCAGTACTTC	CASSIRAPGQTYEQYF
TRBJ2-5	NA	NA	TRBV19	TGTGCCAGTAGTATTAAGGAGAAACAGACCCAGTACTTC	CASSIKEKQTQYF
TRBJ1-6	NA	NA	TRBV30	TGTGCCTGGAGCCTGGCGGGGGCTACGGTTAATTCACCCCTCCACTTT	CAWSLAGATVNSPLHF
TRBJ1-1	NA	NA	TRBV28	TGTGCCAGCAGTACACTAGGGGGGGGGAGCACTGAAGCTTTCTTT	CASSTLGGGSTEAFF
TRBJ2-1	NA	NA	TRBV5-6	TGTGCCAGCAGCTTGATGAGATCGGGAACCCCGAAGCAGTTCTTC	CASSLMRSGTPKQFF